This T cell receptor (beta chain) was sequenced for a study of early T cells in non-severe SARS-CoV-2 infection. Turning to the study itself: Chains from this unsorted whole-blood bulk RNA could not be paired. Findings and limits, study-wide: A preference for anti-spike CD8 responses marked VDJdb matching, which missed private and CD4 specificities.

The length of the CDR3 is 15 residues. The germline V gene encodes CDR1 SGHTA and CDR2 FQGNSA. V was shortened by 5 bases and J by 5 bases, with 18 bases between the two germline ends. As to this clonotype: The antigen is unknown.

Tagging with unique molecular identifiers was applied to individual cDNA molecules. TCRdb itself ran the 5' RACE reads through MiXCR, one entry per CDR3 protein. The table includes 45,000 to 55,000 distinct CDR3 sequences, approximately 10% detected once. The clonotype was recovered from an adult who was a healthcare worker with PCR-confirmed SARS-CoV-2 infection or an uninfected control (not recorded which). Sequencing was carried out using whole blood. The chain joins TRBV7-2 to TRBJ1-1; tentative D call: TRBD1 (5 bases). CDR3 amino acids: CASSIWGGRGTEAFF. In DNA form, the CDR3 reads TGTGCCAGCAGCATCTGGGGGGGAAGAGGGACTGAAGCTTTCTTT.